This TCR beta chain was identified during a study of T-cell reconstitution after alpha-beta-depleted transplantation in children. Regarding the study as a whole: Alpha-beta T cells about two months after transplant reportedly derived from several hundred expanded graft clones. After transplant, high TCRbeta diversity at day 60 in some patients arose from surviving recipient T cells and thymic progenitors. The authors attributed T-cell counts and diversity one year after transplant mostly to newly produced T cells.

This clonotype has a count of ten or more. Its antigen is still unknown. Construction of the TCRbeta library involved unique molecular identifiers. TCRdb reprocessed the PCR reads via MiXCR and lists one record per CDR3 protein. The data show a few hundred thousand distinct CDR3 sequences, with 15% to 20% seen just once and over 25% held by the top ten. Germline lookup yields CDR1 SEHNR and CDR2 FQNEAQ (reference sequence). After removal of 2 bases from V and 4 bases from J, the junction contained 6 bases not matched to a gene. The CDR3 contains 16 residues. This clonotype was sampled from a boy under two years old who had a stem cell transplant for Wiskott-Aldrich syndrome, so the T cells may come from the graft donor. This chain connects TRBV7-9 to TRBJ2-1, with TRBD2 identical over 9 bases. Source: PBMCs, mostly from graft donor cells, taken 360 days after TCRalphabeta/CD19-depleted stem cell transplant. CDR3 coding DNA: TGTGCCAGCAGCTTAAAACGGCTAGCGGGGTACAATGAGCAGTTCTTC. Translated, it gives CASSLKRLAGYNEQFF.